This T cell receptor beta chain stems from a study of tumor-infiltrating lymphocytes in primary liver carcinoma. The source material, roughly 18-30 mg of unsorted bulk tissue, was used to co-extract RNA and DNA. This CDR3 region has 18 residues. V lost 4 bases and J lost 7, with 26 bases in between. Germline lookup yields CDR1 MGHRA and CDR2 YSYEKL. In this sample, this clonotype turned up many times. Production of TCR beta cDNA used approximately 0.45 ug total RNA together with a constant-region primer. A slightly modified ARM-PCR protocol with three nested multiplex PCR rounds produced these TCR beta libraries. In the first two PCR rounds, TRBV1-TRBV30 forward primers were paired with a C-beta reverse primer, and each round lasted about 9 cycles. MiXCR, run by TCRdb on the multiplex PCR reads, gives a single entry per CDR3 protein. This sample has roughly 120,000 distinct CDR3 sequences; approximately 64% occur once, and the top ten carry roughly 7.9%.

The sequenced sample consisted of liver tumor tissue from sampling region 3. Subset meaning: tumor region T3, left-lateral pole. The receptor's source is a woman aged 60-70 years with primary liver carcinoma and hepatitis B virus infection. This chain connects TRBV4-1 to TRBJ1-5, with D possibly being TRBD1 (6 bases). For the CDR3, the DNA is TGCGCCAGCAGCCTCGTCGGTAGGGGGACCTCCACCGGGCAGCCCCAGCATTTT. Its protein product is CASSLVGRGTSTGQPQHF.